This entry is about one T cell receptor beta chain. The source of the sample is a study of blood T cell repertoires in COVID-19. Study in general: COVID-19 samples from acute and convalescent phases originated in the United States, Italy and Spain.

Generated by immunoSEQ multiplex PCR, the TCRdb table keeps only in-frame clones and is missing some. The table lists 130,000 to 150,000 clones, around four fifths of them singletons. Trimming took 6 bases from V and 3 from J, leaving 21 bases between them. CDR3 length equals 15 residues. CDR1 is SQVTM and CDR2 is ANQGSEA in the germline V gene. This chain connects TRBV29-1 to TRBJ2-7; D is perhaps TRBD2 (5 bases). The specimen sequenced was PBMCs or T cells enriched from blood (not recorded which). The sequence was collected from a woman in her 40s who had recovered from COVID-19. The CDR3 DNA reads as TGCAGCGTCCGGGGTGGGTCCAGCGAGGGCTACGAGCAGTACTTC. It is translated as CSVRGGSSEGYEQYF.